These 2 T cell receptor beta chains originate from one sample sequenced in a study of T cells in women clearing cervical HPV infection. Clones were sequenced by immunoSEQ multiplex PCR, and TCRdb holds only the in-frame ones, with some missing. This repertoire includes about 24,000 clones. Material: blood buffy coat. These receptor sequences come from a woman aged 18 to 69 with a cervical HPV16 infection that either progressed to CIN3+ or cleared (not recorded which).

On this clone: The read ends 3 residues before the CDR3 terminus; that terminus is restored from the germline J gene. This sequence joins TRBV7-2 and TRBJ2-5; TRBD2 matches at 11 bases. CDR1 is SGHTA, CDR2 FQGNSA, per germline. The CDR3 has 15 residues. V shed 3 bases and J 6 bases; nucleotides not matched to a gene: 6. CDR3 sequence reads: CASSFVLAGDQTQYF. The CDR3 bases that were read are TGTGCCAGCAGCTTCGTACTAGCGGGGGACCAGACC.

As regards this clone: The read terminates 3 residues before the CDR3 end, so the remaining end is supplied by the germline J gene. The chain is built from TRBV18 and TRBJ1-1; D is unclear. The germline V gene encodes CDR1 KGHSH and CDR2 LQKENI. This CDR3 is 14 amino acids long. The part of the CDR3 DNA that was read is TGTGCCAGCTCACCAGACATTTCAAGGTACGAG. Amino acid sequence: CASSPDISRYE. The whole CDR3 sequence reads CASSPDISRYEAFF.